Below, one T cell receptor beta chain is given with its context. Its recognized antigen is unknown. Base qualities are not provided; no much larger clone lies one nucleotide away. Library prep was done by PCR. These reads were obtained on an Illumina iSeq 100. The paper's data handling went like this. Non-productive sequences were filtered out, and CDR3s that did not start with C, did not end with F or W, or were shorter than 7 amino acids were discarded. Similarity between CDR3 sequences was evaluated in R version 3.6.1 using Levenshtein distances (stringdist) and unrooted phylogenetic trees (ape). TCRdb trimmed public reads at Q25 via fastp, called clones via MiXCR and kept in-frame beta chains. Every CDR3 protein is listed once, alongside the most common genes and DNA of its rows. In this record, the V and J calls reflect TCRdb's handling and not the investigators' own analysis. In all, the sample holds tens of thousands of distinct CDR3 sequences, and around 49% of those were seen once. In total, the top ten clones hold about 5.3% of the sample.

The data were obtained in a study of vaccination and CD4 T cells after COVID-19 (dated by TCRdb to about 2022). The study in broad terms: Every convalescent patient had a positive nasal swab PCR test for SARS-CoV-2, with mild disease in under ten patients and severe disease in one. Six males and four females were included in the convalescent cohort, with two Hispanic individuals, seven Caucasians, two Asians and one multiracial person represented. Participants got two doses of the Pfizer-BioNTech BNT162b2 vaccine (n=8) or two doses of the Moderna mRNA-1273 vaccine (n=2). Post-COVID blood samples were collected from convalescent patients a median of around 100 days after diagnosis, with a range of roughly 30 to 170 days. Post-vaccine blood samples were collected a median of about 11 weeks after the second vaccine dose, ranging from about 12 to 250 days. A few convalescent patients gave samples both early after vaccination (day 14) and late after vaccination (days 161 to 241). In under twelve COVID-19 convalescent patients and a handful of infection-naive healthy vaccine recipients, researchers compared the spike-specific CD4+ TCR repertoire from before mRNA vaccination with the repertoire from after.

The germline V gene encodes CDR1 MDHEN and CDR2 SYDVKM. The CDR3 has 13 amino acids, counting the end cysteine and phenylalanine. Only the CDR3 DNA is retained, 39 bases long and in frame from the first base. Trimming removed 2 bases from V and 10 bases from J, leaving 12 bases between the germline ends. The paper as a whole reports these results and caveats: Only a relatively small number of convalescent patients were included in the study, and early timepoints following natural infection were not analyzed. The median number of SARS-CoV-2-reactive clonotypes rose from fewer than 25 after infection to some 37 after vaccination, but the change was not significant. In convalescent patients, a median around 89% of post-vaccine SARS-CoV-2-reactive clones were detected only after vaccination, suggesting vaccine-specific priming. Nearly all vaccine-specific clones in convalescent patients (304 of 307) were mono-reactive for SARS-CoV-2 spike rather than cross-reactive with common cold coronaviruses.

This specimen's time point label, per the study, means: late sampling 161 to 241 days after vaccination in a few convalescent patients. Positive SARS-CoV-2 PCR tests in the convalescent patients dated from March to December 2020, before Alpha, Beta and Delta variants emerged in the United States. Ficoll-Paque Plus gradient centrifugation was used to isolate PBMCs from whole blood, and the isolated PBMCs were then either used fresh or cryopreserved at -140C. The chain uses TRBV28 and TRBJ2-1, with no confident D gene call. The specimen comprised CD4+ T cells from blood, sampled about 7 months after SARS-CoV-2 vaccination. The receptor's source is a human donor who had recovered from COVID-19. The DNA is TGTGCCAGCAGTTTAGTGTTTGAGGAGGAGCAGTTCTTC. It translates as CASSLVFEEEQFF. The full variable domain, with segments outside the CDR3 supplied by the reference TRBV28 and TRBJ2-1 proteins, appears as DVKVTQSSRYLVKRTGEKVFLECVQDMDHENMFWYRQDPGLGLRLIYFSYDVKMKEKGDIPEGYSVSREKKERFSLILESASTNQTSMYLCASSLVFEEEQFFGPGTRLTVL.